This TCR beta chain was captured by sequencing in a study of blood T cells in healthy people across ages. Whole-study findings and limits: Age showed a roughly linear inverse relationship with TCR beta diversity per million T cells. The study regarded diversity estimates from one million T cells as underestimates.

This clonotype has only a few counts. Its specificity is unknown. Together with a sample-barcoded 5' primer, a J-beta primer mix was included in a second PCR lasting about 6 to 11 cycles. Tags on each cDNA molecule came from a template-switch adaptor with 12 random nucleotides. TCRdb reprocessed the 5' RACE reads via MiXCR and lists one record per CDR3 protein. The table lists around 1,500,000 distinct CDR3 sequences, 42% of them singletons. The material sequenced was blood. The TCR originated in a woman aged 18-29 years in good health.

This chain's CDR3 is CASSFQGADTEAFF. CDR3 nucleotide sequence: TGTGCCAGCAGCTTCCAGGGGGCGGACACTGAAGCTTTCTTT. The gene calls are TRBV2 and TRBJ1-1; 8 bases are a match to TRBD1. Per germline, CDR1 SNHLY and CDR2 FYNNEI. The CDR3 is 14 amino acids. The J segment lost 3 bases and the V segment lost 6 bases, leaving 6 bases of the junction unmatched.